The rows below give T cell receptor beta chains drawn from one sample of a study of blood T cell repertoires in COVID-19. Sequencing was performed with immunoSEQ multiplex PCR; in TCRdb, only in-frame clones are kept and a portion is missing. The repertoire has 90,000 to 110,000 clones, about 85% of them found once; the top ten carry roughly 4%. Sample: peripheral blood. These receptors all stem from a man aged 50-60 years with acute or convalescent COVID-19. CDR3s include the opening cysteine and the closing phenylalanine or tryptophan. D genes are given only for firm matches. For some rows the clone size is stated as once, few or many, or as a class when expanded; others skip it.

J gene,clone size,V gene,D gene,CDR3 protein,CDR3 DNA
TRBJ1-5,once,TRBV19,.,CASTPVGSQPQHF,TGTGCCAGTACCCCGGTAGGGAGTCAGCCCCAGCATTTT
TRBJ1-6,.,TRBV2,.,CASSDSNSPLHF,TGTGCCAGCAGTGATAGTAATTCACCCCTCCACTTT
TRBJ1-6,.,TRBV11-2,.,CASSVRVDSPLHF,TGTGCCAGCAGCGTCAGGGTAGATTCACCCCTCCACTTT
TRBJ2-5,.,TRBV5-1,TRBD2,CASSLGTSGRLQETQYF,TGCGCCAGCAGCTTGGGAACTAGCGGGAGGCTACAAGAGACCCAGTACTTC
TRBJ2-6,.,TRBV5-4,TRBD2,CASSPGLAGPGANVLTF,TGTGCCAGCAGCCCTGGACTAGCGGGTCCTGGGGCCAACGTCCTGACTTTC
TRBJ1-5,.,TRBV13,TRBD1,CASSLGYRGAHQPQHF,TGTGCCAGCAGCTTAGGATACAGGGGGGCACATCAGCCCCAGCATTTT
TRBJ1-3,.,TRBV24-1,.,CATSDSRGVGNTIYF,TGTGCCACCAGTGATTCCAGGGGAGTCGGAAACACCATATATTTT
TRBJ2-7,.,TRBV6-1,TRBD1,CASSENMAGGVEQYF,TGTGCCAGCAGTGAAAACATGGCAGGGGGCGTTGAGCAGTACTTC
TRBJ2-7,.,TRBV11-2,TRBD2,CASSWPQRGTSYEQYF,TGTGCCAGCAGCTGGCCACAGCGGGGGACCTCCTACGAGCAGTACTTC
TRBJ2-2,once,TRBV19,TRBD2,CASFGLAGDTGELFF,TGTGCCAGTTTCGGACTAGCGGGAGACACCGGGGAGCTGTTTTTT
TRBJ1-1,.,TRBV7-8,.,CASSGGGNTEAFF,TGTGCCAGCAGCGGGGGGGGAAACACTGAAGCTTTCTTT
TRBJ2-7,.,TRBV3-1/TRBV3-2,TRBD2,CASSQRGGRAIEQYF,TGTGCCAGCAGCCAACGCGGCGGGAGGGCCATCGAGCAGTACTTC
TRBJ2-3,few,TRBV29-1,TRBD1,CSVEQGDTDTQYF,TGCAGCGTTGAACAGGGGGACACAGATACGCAGTATTTT
TRBJ1-6,few,TRBV3-1/TRBV3-2,TRBD1,CASSQGTGGSPLHF,TGTGCCAGCAGCCAAGGGACAGGGGGGTCACCCCTCCACTTT
TRBJ2-7,once,TRBV5-6,.,CASSLGGTQVPREQYF,TGTGCCAGCAGCTTGGGAGGGACACAAGTTCCCAGGGAGCAGTACTTC
TRBJ2-7,.,TRBV28,TRBD1,CASSSRTGQYF,TGTGCCAGCAGTTCTAGGACAGGTCAGTACTTC
TRBJ2-5,.,TRBV20-1,.,CSASFRGQETQYF,TGCAGTGCTAGTTTTCGGGGGCAAGAGACCCAGTACTTC
TRBJ2-7,.,TRBV5-6,.,CASSLGRDSYEQYF,TGTGCCAGCAGCTTGGGCCGGGATTCCTACGAGCAGTACTTC
TRBJ1-5,.,TRBV11-2,TRBD1,CASSLEAGGSNQPQHF,TGTGCCAGCAGCTTAGAGGCAGGGGGTAGCAATCAGCCCCAGCATTTT
TRBJ1-1,.,TRBV7-9,.,CASSLALFRRAENTEAFF,TGTGCCAGCAGCTTAGCGCTTTTTAGGCGGGCCGAGAACACTGAAGCTTTCTTT
TRBJ1-2,.,TRBV29-1,TRBD1,CSVDTTGAGYTF,TGCAGCGTTGATACGACAGGGGCTGGCTACACCTTC
TRBJ2-7,.,TRBV9,.,CASSVASDYEQYF,TGTGCCAGCAGCGTAGCCAGCGATTACGAGCAGTACTTC
TRBJ2-7,.,TRBV7-2,.,CASSLGIGGPYEQYF,TGTGCCAGCAGCTTAGGCATTGGGGGCCCCTACGAGCAGTACTTC
TRBJ2-1,.,TRBV5-4,TRBD2,CASSQGLAGRNEQFF,TGTGCCAGCAGCCAAGGACTAGCGGGACGGAATGAGCAGTTCTTC
TRBJ1-2,.,TRBV4-1,TRBD1,CASSQGTGVLGYTF,TGCGCCAGCAGCCAAGGGACAGGTGTTTTGGGCTACACCTTC
TRBJ2-7,.,TRBV6-5,.,CASTTGTNEQYF,TGTGCCAGCACTACAGGGACAAACGAGCAGTACTTC
TRBJ1-2,.,TRBV2,.,CASSEDGEGLGYTF,TGTGCCAGCAGTGAAGACGGGGAAGGACTTGGCTACACCTTC
TRBJ2-1,.,TRBV2,.,CASRTGTSWGNEQFF,TGTGCCAGCAGGACCGGGACAAGTTGGGGCAATGAGCAGTTCTTC
TRBJ1-2,few,TRBV5-4,TRBD1,CASSLQGAVYGYTF,TGTGCCAGCAGCCTACAGGGGGCAGTCTATGGCTACACCTTC
TRBJ1-2,few,TRBV12-3/TRBV12-4,.,CASSHVGGSGYTF,TGTGCCAGCAGCCACGTAGGGGGTAGTGGCTACACCTTC
TRBJ1-2,.,TRBV20-1,TRBD1,CSASVSNRGTYGYTF,TGCAGTGCTAGTGTCTCTAACAGGGGTACCTATGGCTACACCTTC
TRBJ2-7,.,TRBV10-2,.,CASSLGGGNEQYF,TGCGCCAGCAGTTTAGGGGGCGGGAACGAGCAGTACTTC
TRBJ2-1,.,TRBV18,.,CASREGQGPFQFF,TGTGCCAGCCGCGAGGGACAAGGTCCTTTCCAGTTCTTC
TRBJ1-2,.,TRBV6-4,TRBD1,CASSEAGTGGYGYTF,TGTGCCAGCAGTGAAGCCGGGACAGGGGGCTATGGCTACACCTTC
TRBJ2-1,.,TRBV3-1/TRBV3-2,TRBD2,CASSQASGRAWNEQFF,TGTGCCAGCAGCCAGGCTAGCGGGAGGGCCTGGAATGAGCAGTTCTTC
TRBJ2-1,few,TRBV7-9,TRBD1,CASSLRDRSKNEQFF,TGTGCCAGCAGCTTGCGGGACAGGAGTAAAAATGAGCAGTTCTTC
TRBJ1-4,.,TRBV18,TRBD1,CASAGTATNEKLFF,TGTGCCAGCGCGGGGACAGCAACTAATGAAAAACTGTTTTTT
TRBJ2-3,.,TRBV5-4,TRBD2,CASSLSGRKDTQYF,TGTGCCAGCAGCCTTAGCGGGCGAAAGGATACGCAGTATTTT
TRBJ1-5,.,TRBV3-1/TRBV3-2,.,CASSRGHSNQPQHF,TGTGCCAGCAGCCGTGGACACAGTAATCAGCCCCAGCATTTT
TRBJ1-1,.,TRBV5-1,.,CASSSGLRGFGTEAFF,TGCGCCAGCAGCTCCGGTTTACGGGGGTTTGGGACTGAAGCTTTCTTT
TRBJ2-7,.,TRBV5-8,TRBD2,CASSIGLAGGFYEQYF,TGTGCCAGCAGCATTGGACTAGCGGGAGGTTTCTACGAGCAGTACTTC
TRBJ2-5,.,TRBV5-4,.,CASRRDQETQYF,TGTGCCAGCAGGCGGGATCAAGAGACCCAGTACTTC
TRBJ2-7,.,TRBV19,TRBD2,CASKAGPYEQYF,TGTGCCAGTAAAGCGGGACCCTACGAGCAGTACTTC
TRBJ1-5,.,TRBV6-5,TRBD1,CASLGTGGNNQPQHF,TGTGCCAGCCTAGGGACAGGGGGAAACAATCAGCCCCAGCATTTT
TRBJ2-7,.,TRBV6-2/TRBV6-3,TRBD1,CASSQDRGWEQYF,TGTGCCAGCAGTCAAGACAGGGGTTGGGAGCAGTACTTC
TRBJ2-7,.,TRBV6-5,TRBD1,CASIDAGTGSYEQYF,TGTGCCAGCATCGATGCCGGGACAGGGTCCTACGAGCAGTACTTC
TRBJ2-1,.,TRBV5-4,TRBD1,CASSVGQVPYNEQFF,TGTGCCAGCAGCGTGGGACAGGTTCCCTACAATGAGCAGTTCTTC
TRBJ1-1,.,TRBV5-1,.,CASSLVPLGDTEAFF,TGCGCCAGCAGCTTGGTACCGCTCGGGGACACTGAAGCTTTCTTT